These 20 T cell receptor beta chains share one sample of origin, sequenced in a study of shared clonotypes between healthy human individuals. Only in-frame clones appear in the TCRdb table, and some are missing; sequencing was by immunoSEQ multiplex PCR. The sample has about 1.5 million clones; approximately 98% are singletons. The sample consisted of naive CD4+ T cells sorted from blood. Documented subset: CD45RA+ positively selected. Receptors originate from a man aged 25-40 years in good health.

The V gene is TRBV2, the J gene TRBJ1-4; D might be TRBD1 (5 bases). The CDR3 contains 14 residues. The germline V and J ends were trimmed by 2 bases and 7 bases, with 11 bases remaining between them. Germline V gives CDR1 SNHLY, CDR2 FYNNEI. This chain's CDR3 is CASSERGPFEKLFF. CDR3 DNA: TGTGCCAGCAGTGAAAGGGGACCTTTTGAAAAACTGTTTTTT. Full variable domain (remainder filled in from reference TRBV2 and TRBJ1-4): EPEVTQTPSHQVTQMGQEVILRCVPISNHLYFYWYRQILGQKVEFLVSFYNNEISEKSEIFDDQFSVERPDGSNFTLKIRSTKLEDSAMYFCASSERGPFEKLFFGSGTQLSVL.

CDR3 protein: CAISGAQDGQAFF. DNA of the CDR3: TGTGCCATCAGTGGGGCACAGGATGGCCAAGCTTTCTTT. V usage is TRBV10-3 and J usage is TRBJ1-1; a weak D match, TRBD1 (5 bases). With 4 bases removed from V and 9 bases from J, the gap between germline ends came to 15 bases. Germline CDR1 ENHRY, CDR2 SYGVKD. The CDR3 extends over 13 amino acids.

V and J are TRBV10-3 and TRBJ1-2; 8 bases are a match to TRBD1. CDR1 and CDR2 from the germline V gene are ENHRY and SYGVKD. The J segment lost 3 bases and the V segment lost 1 base, leaving 1 base of the junction unmatched. This CDR3 is built from 14 residues. CDR3 DNA sequence: TGTGCCATCAGTGAGTACAGGGGGGACTATGGCTACACCTTC. It encodes CAISEYRGDYGYTF.

This chain joins TRBV2 and TRBJ2-3; D remains ambiguous. The CDR3 runs to 11 residues. V shed 8 bases and J shed 10 bases, with 13 bases lying between them. The V gene's germline CDR1 is SNHLY and CDR2 FYNNEI. CDR3 loop: CASRKTEAQYF. The CDR3 DNA sequence: TGTGCCAGCCGCAAAACCGAGGCGCAGTATTTT.

In its sample, this clone was seen once. The CDR3 protein is CASSPTGPLSGNTIYF. As DNA, the CDR3 is TGTGCCAGCAGCCCAACGGGGCCTCTATCTGGAAACACCATATATTTT. The V and J genes are TRBV7-3 and TRBJ1-3; perhaps TRBD1 as D (5 bases). The germline V gene has CDR1 SGHTA and CDR2 FQGTGA. This CDR3 region has 16 residues. V lost 5 bases, J lost 1 base, and 15 bases lay in between.

The chain couples TRBV10-2 to TRBJ2-1, with D tentatively TRBD2 (5 bases). Germline CDR1 is WSHSY and CDR2 is SAAADI. Trimming pared 7 bases from V and 2 bases from J, leaving 15 bases between. CDR3 length equals 15 residues. CDR3 bases: TGCGCCAGCATTGGAGCGGCCTCTACCTACAATGAGCAGTTCTTC. It specifies CASIGAASTYNEQFF.

The gene calls are TRBV5-1 and TRBJ2-1; 11 positions agree with TRBD2. Germline-derived CDR1 and CDR2 are SGHRS and YFSETQ. This CDR3 comprises 18 residues. V dropped 3 bases and J dropped 5; count of bases not matched to a gene: 13. In DNA, the CDR3 is TGCGCCAGCAGCTGGGGACTAGCGGATACCTTTTGGCACAATGAGCAGTTCTTC. Translated: CASSWGLADTFWHNEQFF.

The V gene is TRBV10-1, the J gene TRBJ2-7; D is possibly TRBD1 (5 bases). V lost 0 bases and J 7 bases, leaving 13 bases between the germline ends. From germline, CDR1 is WNHNN and CDR2 SYGVQD (reference sequence). The length of the CDR3 is 14 residues. Here the CDR3 DNA reads TGCGCCAGCAGTGAGTCGGGGTTCTCAGGGGAGCAGTACTTC. Translation: CASSESGFSGEQYF.

The V gene is TRBV29-1, the J gene TRBJ1-1; D is unresolved. This CDR3 has 13 residues. Germline CDR1 is SQVTM and CDR2 is ANQGSEA. Trimming removed 5 bases from V and 0 bases from J, with 10 bases in between. The CDR3 region has the DNA TGCAGCGTTATCAGGAGAATGAACACTGAAGCTTTCTTT. Translating it yields CSVIRRMNTEAFF.

V is TRBV11-2 and J is TRBJ2-7; the D gene is possibly TRBD2 (6 bases). With 1 base removed from V and 2 bases from J, the gap between germline ends came to 9 bases. The CDR3 has 14 residues. CDR1 is SGHAT, CDR2 FQNNGV, per germline. CDR3 sequence (DNA): TGTGCCAGCAGCTTAGCGGGAGCGGCCTACGAGCAGTACTTC. This sequence encodes CASSLAGAAYEQYF.

This clone was counted a single time. Within the sample, other DNA sequences also encode this same CDR3. The gene calls are TRBV5-1 and TRBJ2-2; 9 nucleotides align to TRBD1. V dropped 4 bases and J dropped 1; count of bases not matched to a gene: 2. Looked up from germline, CDR1 is SGHRS and CDR2 is YFSETQ. The CDR3 extends over 15 amino acids. CDR3 DNA: TGCGCCAGCAGCGCGGGACAGGGGAACACCGGGGAGCTGTTTTTT. As protein: CASSAGQGNTGELFF.

This clone was picked up one time. The V gene is TRBV4-1, the J gene TRBJ2-1; TRBD1 matches 10 bases. With V trimmed by 2 bases and J by 3 bases, 1 base remained unmatched. This CDR3 spans 15 amino acids. CDR1 is MGHRA and CDR2 is YSYEKL in the germline V gene. CDR3 sequence: CASSQRDRGYNEQFF. The CDR3 DNA reads TGCGCCAGCAGCCAACGGGACAGGGGCTACAATGAGCAGTTCTTC.

The chain couples TRBV27 to TRBJ2-6; D perhaps matches TRBD1 (5 bases). Germline V lookup: CDR1 MNHEY, CDR2 SMNVEV (reference sequence). The CDR3 totals 16 residues. Trimming stripped 6 bases from V and 0 bases from J, with 12 bases between. The CDR3 DNA is TGTGCCAGCAGGCAAGACAGAAACTCTGGGGCCAACGTCCTGACTTTC. Translated: CASRQDRNSGANVLTF.

The chain recombines TRBV7-9 with TRBJ1-1; 7 positions agree with TRBD1. After removal of 4 bases from V and 3 bases from J, the junction contained 20 bases not matched to a gene. The CDR3 covers 19 residues. Germline CDR1 SEHNR, CDR2 FQNEAQ (reference sequence). The CDR3 coding sequence is TGTGCCAGCAGCTCCCCCGGAGAGGGGAGGGGGCGCGAGGACACTGAAGCTTTCTTT. It codes for CASSSPGEGRGREDTEAFF.

The chain uses TRBV6-5 and TRBJ2-1; 7 positions match TRBD2. Germline CDR1 MNHEY, CDR2 SVGAGI. This CDR3 region has 15 residues. V gave up 6 bases and J gave up 0 bases; unmatched junction bases: 5. The CDR3 protein is CASRSTGGSYNEQFF. DNA of the CDR3: TGTGCCAGCAGATCCACGGGGGGCTCCTACAATGAGCAGTTCTTC.

This chain connects TRBV29-1 to TRBJ2-2, with 11 bases lining up with TRBD2. V was pared by 6 bases and J by 1 base, with 1 base of the junction left unmatched. Looked up from germline, CDR1 is SQVTM and CDR2 is ANQGSEA. The CDR3 runs to 14 residues. Here the CDR3 DNA reads TGCAGCGTAGGGACTAGCGGGAACACCGGGGAGCTGTTTTTT. It is translated as CSVGTSGNTGELFF.

This chain joins TRBV18 and TRBJ2-5; D is ambiguous. Germline V lookup: CDR1 KGHSH, CDR2 LQKENI. The CDR3 covers 13 residues. With 1 base removed from V and 6 bases from J, the gap between germline ends came to 9 bases. As DNA, the CDR3 is TGTGCCAGCTCACCACTTCACATACAGACCCAGTACTTC. This translates into CASSPLHIQTQYF.

The rearrangement links TRBV6-1 to TRBJ2-3, with D uncertain. Germline CDR1 is MNHNS and CDR2 is SASEGT. CDR3 length equals 15 residues. The V end was cut by 7 bases, the J end by 0 bases, with 14 bases between. CDR3 protein: CASTFTLQSTDTQYF. The CDR3 coding sequence is TGTGCCAGCACCTTCACGTTACAGAGCACAGATACGCAGTATTTT.

Points on this clone: Other DNA sequences from this sample encode an identical CDR3 as well. The gene calls are TRBV9 and TRBJ2-2, with TRBD2 as a possible D gene (5 bases). Trimming took off 4 bases at V and 7 bases at J, with 8 bases between the two ends. Per germline, CDR1 SGDLS and CDR2 YYNGEE. The CDR3 has 12 amino acids. The CDR3 DNA reads as TGTGCCAGCAGCCGTGGGAGCGGGGAGCTGTTTTTT. This sequence encodes CASSRGSGELFF.

The CDR3 reads CASSLEMSSYEQYF. Here the CDR3 DNA reads TGTGCCAGCAGCCTAGAGATGAGCTCCTACGAGCAGTACTTC. The J gene is TRBJ2-7, the V gene TRBV7-9, with D hard to call. This CDR3 has 14 amino acids. Looked up from germline, CDR1 is SEHNR and CDR2 is FQNEAQ (reference sequence). The ends were cut back, 5 bases at V and 0 bases at J, with 11 bases in the middle. Together with reference TRBV7-9 and TRBJ2-7, the CDR3 gives the full variable domain: DTGVSQNPRHKITKRGQNVTFRCDPISEHNRLYWYRQTLGQGPEFLTYFQNEAQLEKSRLLSDRFSAERPKGSFSTLEIQRTEQGDSAMYLCASSLEMSSYEQYFGPGTRLTVT.